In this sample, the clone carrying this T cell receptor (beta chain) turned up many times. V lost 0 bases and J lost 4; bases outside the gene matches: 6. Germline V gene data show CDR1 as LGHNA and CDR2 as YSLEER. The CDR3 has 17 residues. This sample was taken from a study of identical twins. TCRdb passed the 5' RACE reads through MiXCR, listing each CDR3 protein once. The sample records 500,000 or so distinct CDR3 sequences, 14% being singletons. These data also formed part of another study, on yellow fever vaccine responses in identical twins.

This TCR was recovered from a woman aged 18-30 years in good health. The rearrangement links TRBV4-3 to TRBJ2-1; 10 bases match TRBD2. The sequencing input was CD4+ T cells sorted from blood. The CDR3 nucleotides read TGCGCCAGCAGCCAAGAGGCGACTAGCGGGCTTTACAATGAGCAGTTCTTC. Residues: CASSQEATSGLYNEQFF.